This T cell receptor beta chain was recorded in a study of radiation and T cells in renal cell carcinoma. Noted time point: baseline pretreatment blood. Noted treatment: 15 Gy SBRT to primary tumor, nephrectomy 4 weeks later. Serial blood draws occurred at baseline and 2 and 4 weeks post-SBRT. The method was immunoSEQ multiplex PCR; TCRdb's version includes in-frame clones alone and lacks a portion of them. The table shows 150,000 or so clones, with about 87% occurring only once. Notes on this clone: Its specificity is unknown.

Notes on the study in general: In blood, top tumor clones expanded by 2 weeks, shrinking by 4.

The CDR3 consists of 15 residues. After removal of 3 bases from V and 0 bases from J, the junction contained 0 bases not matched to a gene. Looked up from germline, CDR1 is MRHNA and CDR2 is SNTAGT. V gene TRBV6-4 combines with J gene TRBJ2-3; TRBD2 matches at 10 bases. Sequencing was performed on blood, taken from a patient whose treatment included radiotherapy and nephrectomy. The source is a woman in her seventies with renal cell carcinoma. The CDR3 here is CASSDSGGSTDTQYF. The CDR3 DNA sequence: TGTGCCAGCAGTGATAGCGGGGGGAGCACAGATACGCAGTATTTT.